This T cell receptor beta chain is drawn from a study of cytomegalovirus exposure and HLA in healthy donors (dated by TCRdb to the late 2010s). For the study in its entirety: In an earlier analysis of under 750 of the donors, 250 to 300 Gb of sequence data and roughly 100 million unique TCR beta sequences from 150 million to 200 million T cells were reported. An early release that covered some 630 HLA-typed donors contained approximately 300 gigabases of sequencing data and around 80 million unique TCR sequences. Of the approximately 400 genotyped donors, roughly 85% fell in the genetic ancestry cluster associated with self-reported Caucasian donors. The aim of the study was to test whether cataloging public T cell receptors could identify signatures of past pathogen exposure. The study profiled the T cell repertoires of more than 500 subjects by immunosequencing and related them to cytomegalovirus serostatus. In addition to the first cohort of several hundred subjects, a separate validation cohort of around 110 different subjects was used. The study combined high-throughput TCR immunosequencing, statistical association of individual TCRs with disease status, and machine learning to predict cytomegalovirus infection status. A later analysis re-examined previously published TCR beta repertoires from 600 to 700 donors and added high-resolution HLA genotyping to investigate patterns of TCR occurrence. Rather than drawing on any new phenotypic data, the later analysis identified candidate immune exposures from TCR beta sequences and the way those sequences occurred across donors. An earlier analysis of some 500 of the donors applied high-throughput TCR beta sequencing to assess whether each TCR beta V gene segment acted as functional or pseudogenic. Donor age, sex, ethnicity and CMV serostatus were compiled alongside the repertoire data. A later genetic analysis used genome-wide SNP genotypes for about 60% of the 666 donors, treating that subset as a discovery cohort. Every repertoire in the discovery cohort had been generated on one and the same sequencing platform. Both class I and class II loci were covered by HLA typing, at four-digit resolution. Typing coverage varied by locus: roughly 620-640 donors for A, B, C, DRB1 and DQB1; more than 500 for DQA1; more than 600 for DPA1; some 470 for DPB1. A handful of DR-DQ haplotypes were handled as single units for association and clustering because linkage in the cohort was strong. Among roughly 370 genotyped donors of the cohort, an average of 235,054 unique TCR beta nucleotide sequences were sequenced per donor, roughly a sixth of them non-productive. What the study reported, not specific to this receptor: According to a later analysis, parvovirus B19, influenza, CMV and Epstein-Barr virus appeared linked to several top co-occurrence clusters. In vitro tests confirmed that a few of the cytomegalovirus-associated TCR beta chains recognize cytomegalovirus antigens. A cluster of highly shared sequence variants was judged likely to represent a technical artifact of the sequencing pipeline. Most TCR sequences were observed very rarely across donors, whereas some public TCRs were present in many individuals. A further reported finding was that TCR beta sequences accurately predicted the HLA-A and HLA-B alleles for most subjects in the first cohort. Most CMV-associated TCR beta chains appeared to be HLA-restricted in a later analysis, and the HLA associations seemed to be driven largely by CMV exposure. Because counts were too low, 15 to 20 rarely observed V segments, including chromosome 9 orphons, were left out of the earlier analysis of a few hundred of the donors. HLA typing was unavailable for some donors at each locus, so association tests used only the typed subset. Strong co-occurrence of HLA alleles, especially DR and DQ, made assigning TCR associations to individual alleles difficult. Compared with the approximately 710-donor mean, donors in an Asian-associated ancestry cluster had fewer N-insertions in productive TCRs, according to a later genetic analysis. Some IMGT-functional V segments, including TRBV6-2 and TRBV6-3, could not be distinguished by the 87-base-pair reads and were therefore excluded. At a false discovery rate of 0.05, a later analysis linked approximately 18,000 TCR beta sequences to specific HLA alleles. CMV serostatus was the only immune exposure information available for the cohort. This cohort had only TCR beta chains sequenced, and the lack of alpha or paired-chain data limited which features could be detected. Roughly uniform sequencing depth across donors was assumed in presence/absence analyses, although this assumption may not hold. A later analysis found that HLA-associated TCR beta chains were more clonally expanded and had lower generation probabilities than equally common non-associated chains. According to the authors, the approach could potentially be generalized to other disease states and immunological phenotypes. In an earlier analysis of around 500 of the donors, most TCR beta V segments appeared in productive rearrangements about 87% or about 30% of the time, broadly matching IMGT annotations. In both the original and validation cohorts, the classifier was reported to diagnose cytomegalovirus status with high specificity and sensitivity. The study listed approximately 150 TCR beta chains as associated with cytomegalovirus. According to a later analysis, TCR association rates differed among HLA loci, with DRB1 alleles showing the most associated TCRs and HLA-C alleles showing the fewest. A later genetic analysis associated a missense DCLRE1C variant with V-gene and J-gene trimming of TCR beta chains, and an independent cohort replicated the association. Correlated functional status among segregating V segments might reflect linkage disequilibrium, but an unknown experimental factor could not be ruled out.

In the case of this clone: No cognate antigen has been identified for it. Within one base of it there is no much larger clone, and no base qualities were kept.

Receptor libraries were prepared by the immunoSEQ multiplex PCR assay. A mixture of 60 forward primers for TCR Vbeta segments and 13 reverse primers for TCR Jbeta segments was used in the multiplex PCR. The CDR3 region of rearranged TCR beta genes was amplified from genomic DNA with a multiplex PCR assay. The amplified TCR beta libraries were sequenced on the Illumina HiSeq System as 87-base-pair reads. As for how the authors treated the data: A later analysis counted tens of millions of unique TCR beta chains across the 650 to 700 repertoires, and some 11 million of these chains were shared by at least two donors. Raw reads were error-corrected and collapsed into unique sequences with a nearest-neighbor algorithm that merged closely related sequences to remove PCR and sequencing errors. Alignment of CDR3 sequences to IMGT reference sequences was used to assign V, D and J gene segments. For a sequence to be retained, at least a six-nucleotide match to both a V gene segment and a J gene segment was required. Rearrangements were called productive when the CDR3 lacked stop codons and stayed in frame with V and J; all others were non-productive. Following IMGT convention, CDR3 was defined as the stretch from the second conserved V-encoded cysteine up to the conserved J-encoded phenylalanine. The earlier analysis of 450 to 750 of the donors excluded any sequence lacking an unambiguous match to a single V gene segment. An earlier analysis of 500 to 700 of the donors classified V segments as functional when productive rearrangements were above 56.7% and as segregating when the standard deviation between donors was above 5%. To diagnose cytomegalovirus status from the catalog of TCR beta chain sequences, a statistical classification framework was built. In a later analysis, V and J genes were assigned by comparing TCR nucleotide sequences against IMGT/GENE-DB human TR gene sequences. The TCRdist pipeline was used in a later analysis to assign CDR3 sequences and most-parsimonious VDJ recombination scenarios. A later analysis defined each TCR beta chain by its CDR3 amino acid sequence plus V-gene family, and excluded reads lacking a unique V-gene family. A later analysis removed roughly 590 highly shared, low-generation-probability nucleotide sequences to deal with suspected cross-contamination and a sequencing artifact. For each public chain, a later analysis derived a clonal expansion index from normalized ranks of inferred template counts within each repertoire. A later analysis computed generation probabilities with a VDJ recombination model fitted to out-of-frame rearrangements, and checked the results against IGoR. Hypergeometric tests were used in a later analysis to score TCR-TCR, TCR-HLA and TCR-CMV co-occurrence, with a repertoire-size bias correction applied to the TCR pairs. A later analysis estimated false discovery rates by permuting HLA or CMV assignments 20 times. In a later analysis, co-occurring TCRs were grouped using DBSCAN, with TCRdist sequence similarity added in when clustering inside HLA-allele-positive subsets. For co-occurrence clustering, repertoires with fewer than 30,000 or more than 120,000 public chains were excluded, along with roughly five repertoires with anomalous nucleotide sharing. Held by TCRdb, this immuneACCESS table contains in-frame sequences only and omits some clones. Under half of the omission traces to an unresolved V gene where checked; the cause of the rest is unknown. The V and J calls and clone size come from that table; D and trimming were worked out from the DNA. For this sample there are 90,000 to 120,000 clones; more than 75% appear just once. The top ten hold roughly 3% of the sample.

In total, fewer than 750 healthy bone marrow donors made up the cohort. All cohort members were sampled while nominally healthy, although unrecorded immune exposures were likely present. The donor tested CMV seropositive and was one of the 289 seropositive cohort members. A peripheral blood sample was collected from each donor, and TCR beta sequencing was performed on peripheral blood mononuclear cells. The Qiagen DNeasy Blood Extraction Kit was used to extract genomic DNA from the blood cell samples. In the germline V gene, CDR1 corresponds to SGHVS and CDR2 to FQNEAQ. The germline V and J ends show losses of 6 bases and 4 bases respectively, and no gene match explains 12 bases of the junction. The CDR3, cysteine through phenylalanine, is 17 amino acids long. Kept here is only the CDR3 DNA, which spans 51 bases and is read in frame from base 1.

The V and J segments used are TRBV7-8 and TRBJ2-6; the junction holds 7 bases that match TRBD1. The receptor comes from a man aged 30 to 45 in good health and CMV-seropositive. Sample: PBMCs. The CDR3 protein sequence reads: CASSFSDRARGANVLTF. The DNA sequence follows: TGTGCCAGCAGTTTCTCCGACAGGGCAAGGGGGGCCAACGTCCTGACTTTC.